Below are 25 T cell receptor beta chains sequenced from a single sample in a study of cytomegalovirus exposure and HLA in healthy donors. Here immunoSEQ multiplex PCR was the method, and the copy in TCRdb shows in-frame clones only, minus some. The sample holds 75,000 to 85,000 clones, more than 75% seen once. The sequencing sample was made of PBMCs. Receptors were obtained from a man younger than 45 in good health and CMV-seronegative.

This rearrangement joins TRBV28 to TRBJ2-7; 8 bases line up with TRBD1. Germline V gene lookup returns CDR1 MDHEN and CDR2 SYDVKM. The CDR3 has 15 amino acids. V lost 2 bases and J lost 3; bases outside the gene matches: 6. The CDR3 spells CASSLGTGLYYEQYF. The DNA of the CDR3 is TGTGCCAGCAGTTTAGGGACAGGCCTTTACTACGAGCAGTACTTC.

The chain combines TRBV19 with TRBJ1-5; possibly TRBD1 for D (6 bases). Germline V gene lookup returns CDR1 LNHDA and CDR2 SQIVND (reference sequence). V dropped 8 bases and J dropped 2 bases, with 16 bases sitting between them. The CDR3 is 15 residues long. CDR3: CASCGQTFGNQPQHF. CDR3 bases: TGTGCCAGTTGCGGACAGACTTTCGGCAATCAGCCCCAGCATTTT.

This clone was picked up one time. The V gene is TRBV5-4, the J gene TRBJ2-2, with D maybe TRBD2 (6 bases). This CDR3 has 16 residues. CDR1 is SGHNT, CDR2 YYREEE, per germline (reference sequence). Trimming shortened V by 4 bases and J by 5 bases, and 18 bases separated the two germline ends. The CDR3 coding sequence is TGTGCCAGCAGCACAATCGGGTCTAGCGATACCGGGGAGCTGTTTTTT. Translated: CASSTIGSSDTGELFF.

This chain joins TRBV28 and TRBJ1-1; TRBD1 aligns across 7 bases. Per the germline V gene, CDR1 is MDHEN and CDR2 is SYDVKM. The CDR3 has 17 amino acids. V lost 5 bases, J lost 3 bases, and 15 bases stayed unmatched. The chain's CDR3 is CASSRNRGAGSDTEAFF. The CDR3 DNA follows: TGTGCCAGCAGTCGTAACAGGGGCGCGGGGTCGGACACTGAAGCTTTCTTT.

The chain is built from TRBV5-8 and TRBJ2-7; D call uncertain. The V and J ends lost 6 bases and 5 bases respectively, with 12 bases between them. Germline V gene lookup returns CDR1 SGHTS and CDR2 YDEGEE. CDR3 length: 12 amino acids. In nucleotides, the CDR3 is TGTGCCAGCACCCACTCCCTACACGAGCAGTACTTC. This translates into CASTHSLHEQYF.

This chain joins TRBV5-5 and TRBJ1-5; TRBD1 aligns across 8 bases. The CDR3 has 15 residues. CDR1 and CDR2 (germline): SGHKS, YYEKEE (reference sequence). V was clipped by 1 base and J by 7 bases; unmatched bases: 7. The CDR3 region is CASSLTYRGRQPQHF. CDR3 nucleotides: TGTGCCAGCAGCTTGACTTACAGGGGGAGACAGCCCCAGCATTTT. Full variable domain (missing parts from reference TRBV5-5 and TRBJ1-5): DAGVTQSPTHLIKTRGQQVTLRCSPISGHKSVSWYQQVLGQGPQFIFQYYEKEERGRGNFPDRFSARQFPNYSSELNVNALLLGDSALYLCASSLTYRGRQPQHFGDGTRLSIL.

V usage is TRBV6-4 and J usage is TRBJ2-3; D possibly corresponds to TRBD2 (7 bases). The CDR3 is 15 residues long. Looked up from germline, CDR1 is MRHNA and CDR2 is SNTAGT. Between the trimmed V and J ends, which lost 2 bases and 0 bases, there was a span of 9 bases. The CDR3 DNA reads as TGTGCCAGCAGTGACGGGGGGGCCAGCACAGATACGCAGTATTTT. The encoded protein is CASSDGGASTDTQYF.

There are a few counts of this clone. The chain has TRBV5-4 and TRBJ2-7, with a weak D call TRBD1 (6 bases). Germline V gene data show CDR1 as SGHNT and CDR2 as YYREEE (reference sequence). The CDR3 spans 13 residues. V was trimmed by 4 bases and J by 3 bases, leaving 11 bases between them. Written as DNA, the CDR3 is TGTGCCAGCAGCCAGGACAGAAGCTACGAGCAGTACTTC. This gives the protein CASSQDRSYEQYF.

The chain carries TRBV28 and TRBJ1-2, with TRBD1 as a possible D gene (5 bases). The V end lost 7 bases, the J end lost 6 bases, and 24 bases lay between the germline ends. CDR3 size: 16 residues. Germline loops: CDR1 MDHEN, CDR2 SYDVKM. DNA of the CDR3: TGTGCCAGCAATAGAAGGGGAAGATTGAGTAGTGATGGCTACACCTTC. It specifies CASNRRGRLSSDGYTF.

The chain links TRBV28 to TRBJ2-7, with TRBD2 matching over 11 bases. From germline, CDR1 is MDHEN and CDR2 SYDVKM. CDR3 length: 17 amino acids. Trimming at V came to 5 bases and at J to 2 bases, leaving 11 bases not matched to a gene. CDR3 in amino acids: CASSPATSGTYPYEQYF. The CDR3 DNA is TGTGCCAGCAGTCCCGCGACTAGCGGGACCTACCCCTACGAGCAGTACTTC.

For this clone: The same CDR3 is also encoded by other DNA sequences in this sample. The V call is TRBV2, the J call TRBJ1-2, with TRBD1 matching over 7 bases. Germline V gene sequence: CDR1 SNHLY, CDR2 FYNNEI. V was pared by 3 bases and J by 2 bases, with 9 bases of the junction left unmatched. The CDR3 consists of 16 residues. The CDR3 sequence is CASSEAKGRGNYGYTF. The CDR3 coding sequence is TGTGCCAGCAGTGAGGCTAAAGGCAGGGGGAACTATGGCTACACCTTC.

The chain couples TRBV28 to TRBJ2-2; 7 bases match TRBD1. Trimming cost V 5 bases and J 1 base; bases outside gene matches: 7. The CDR3 extends over 16 amino acids. Germline CDR1 is MDHEN and CDR2 is SYDVKM. DNA of the CDR3: TGTGCCAGCAGTACCTCTCGGACAGGGAACACCGGGGAGCTGTTTTTT. It is translated as CASSTSRTGNTGELFF.

This clone was observed a handful of times. The chain recombines TRBV7-2 with TRBJ1-6; the match to TRBD1 covers 7 bases. Per germline, CDR1 SGHTA and CDR2 FQGNSA. After removal of 5 bases from V and 3 bases from J, the junction contained 7 bases not matched to a gene. The CDR3 is 16 amino acids. The CDR3 region has the DNA TGTGCCAGCAGCCAATCGGGACAGTTCTATAATTCACCCCTCCACTTT. This sequence encodes CASSQSGQFYNSPLHF.

This sequence joins TRBV28 and TRBJ1-1; 7 bases are shared with TRBD1. Unmatched junction bases numbered 6, after V lost 4 bases and J lost 10 bases. Germline V lookup: CDR1 MDHEN, CDR2 SYDVKM. The CDR3 spans 12 residues. In DNA, the CDR3 is TGTGCCAGCAGTTCCGGGACAGTGGGAGCTTTCTTT. Its protein product is CASSSGTVGAFF.

The chain combines TRBV10-1 with TRBJ2-3; TRBD2 agrees at 10 bases. From germline, CDR1 is WNHNN and CDR2 SYGVQD (reference sequence). The CDR3 consists of 16 residues. The V segment lost 5 bases and the J segment 0 bases; nucleotides outside the gene matches: 5. CDR3 sequence: CASSPGLAASTDTQYF. CDR3 coding DNA: TGCGCCAGCAGTCCCGGACTAGCGGCTAGCACAGATACGCAGTATTTT.

The V and J genes are TRBV27 and TRBJ2-3, with unresolved D. Trimming left V 5 bases short and J 2 bases short, with 11 bases between. The CDR3 consists of 14 residues. Germline-derived CDR1 and CDR2 are MNHEY and SMNVEV (reference sequence). The CDR3: CASSPEFPTDTQYF. CDR3 sequence (DNA): TGTGCCAGCAGTCCGGAGTTCCCCACAGATACGCAGTATTTT.

This sequence joins TRBV7-8 and TRBJ2-7; TRBD1 matches 7 bases. This CDR3 region has 16 residues. Unmatched junction bases numbered 11, after V lost 5 bases and J lost 1 base. Germline V gene data show CDR1 as SGHVS and CDR2 as FQNEAQ. CDR3 amino acids: CASSGAGGLESYEQYF. The CDR3 DNA follows: TGTGCCAGCAGCGGAGCAGGGGGTTTGGAGTCCTACGAGCAGTACTTC.

CDR3 in DNA: TGCGCCAGCAATGAGGGGGGGAAGCTCTACGAGCAGTACTTC. Its protein is CASNEGGKLYEQYF. The rearrangement uses TRBV5-1 and TRBJ2-7, with D maybe TRBD2 (7 bases). The CDR3 contains 14 residues. Germline V gene lookup returns CDR1 SGHRS and CDR2 YFSETQ. The germline V and J ends were trimmed by 6 bases and 3 bases, with 16 bases remaining between them.

The CDR3 loop is CASSSDGERSYEQYF. Written as DNA, the CDR3 is TGTGCCAGCAGTAGCGATGGAGAGCGCTCCTACGAGCAGTACTTC. V and J are TRBV2 and TRBJ2-7; D is uncertain. V was shortened by 5 bases and J by 0 bases, with 14 bases between the two germline ends. The CDR3 sequence is 15 residues long. Germline V lookup: CDR1 SNHLY, CDR2 FYNNEI.

The rearrangement uses TRBV11-2 and TRBJ2-3; D gene unclear. The CDR3 length is 12 residues. The germline gives CDR1 SGHAT, CDR2 FQNNGV. V dropped 5 bases and J dropped 4 bases, with 7 bases sitting between them. CDR3 sequence: CASSPEADTQYF. The CDR3 nucleotides read TGTGCCAGCAGCCCCGAGGCAGATACGCAGTATTTT.

The rearrangement links TRBV11-2 to TRBJ1-3; perhaps TRBD1 as D (6 bases). The CDR3 is 16 residues long. CDR1 and CDR2 (germline): SGHAT, FQNNGV. The V end was cut by 2 bases, the J end by 0 bases, with 11 bases between. The CDR3 sequence is CASSLFQGPSGNTIYF. Written as DNA, the CDR3 is TGTGCCAGCAGCTTATTCCAGGGGCCCTCTGGAAACACCATATATTTT.

The chain recombines TRBV28 with TRBJ1-1; 8 nucleotides line up with TRBD1. This CDR3 has 17 residues. V dropped 3 bases and J dropped 7; count of bases not matched to a gene: 16. Per the germline V gene, CDR1 is MDHEN and CDR2 is SYDVKM. The CDR3 region is CASSFTGQGNWLVEAFF. CDR3 nucleotides: TGTGCCAGCAGTTTTACAGGACAGGGAAATTGGCTCGTTGAAGCTTTCTTT.

J is TRBJ2-3 and V is TRBV27; TRBD2 is a possible D gene (6 bases). CDR1 is MNHEY and CDR2 is SMNVEV in the germline V gene (reference sequence). With 5 bases removed from V and 2 bases from J, the gap between germline ends came to 17 bases. The CDR3 covers 16 residues. The CDR3 coding sequence is TGTGCCAGCAGTCCCCCCCAAGGGGACTTCACAGATACGCAGTATTTT. Protein: CASSPPQGDFTDTQYF.

The chain couples TRBV5-1 to TRBJ1-5; the match to TRBD1 covers 9 bases. V lost 2 bases, J lost 5 bases, and 2 bases stayed unmatched. The CDR3 is made up of 14 amino acids. The germline CDR1 and CDR2 sequences are SGHRS and YFSETQ. CDR3 in DNA: TGCGCCAGCAGCTTTGGGGACAGGGATCAGCCCCAGCATTTT. Its translation: CASSFGDRDQPQHF.

V gene TRBV6-5 combines with J gene TRBJ2-2; 8 nucleotides line up with TRBD2. V trimming: 2 bases; J trimming: 3 bases; junction bases outside the gene matches: 2. The CDR3 is 15 amino acids. Germline V gene sequence: CDR1 MNHEY, CDR2 SVGAGI. The CDR3: CASSYQAGDTGELFF. The CDR3 DNA is TGTGCCAGCAGTTACCAAGCGGGAGACACCGGGGAGCTGTTTTTT.